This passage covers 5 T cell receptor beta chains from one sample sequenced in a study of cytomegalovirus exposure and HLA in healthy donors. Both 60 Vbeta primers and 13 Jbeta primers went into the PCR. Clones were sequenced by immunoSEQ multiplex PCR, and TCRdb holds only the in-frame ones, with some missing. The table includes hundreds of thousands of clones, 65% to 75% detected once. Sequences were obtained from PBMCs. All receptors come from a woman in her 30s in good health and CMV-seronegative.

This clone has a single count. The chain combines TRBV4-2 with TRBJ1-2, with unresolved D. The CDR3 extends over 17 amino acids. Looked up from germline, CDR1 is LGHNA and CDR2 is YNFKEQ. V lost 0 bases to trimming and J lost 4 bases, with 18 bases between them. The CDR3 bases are TGTGCCAGCAGCCAAGACAGAGGGTTAAGTGCGGTCTATGGCTACACCTTC. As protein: CASSQDRGLSAVYGYTF.

CDR3: CASSPKEGEFYEQYF. In nucleotides, the CDR3 is TGTGCCAGCAGCCCAAAAGAGGGGGAGTTCTACGAGCAGTACTTC. The chain joins TRBV7-8 to TRBJ2-7; D may be TRBD1 (6 bases). From germline, CDR1 is SGHVS and CDR2 FQNEAQ. V was cut by 5 bases and J by 3 bases, with 17 bases left in between. The CDR3 contains 15 residues.

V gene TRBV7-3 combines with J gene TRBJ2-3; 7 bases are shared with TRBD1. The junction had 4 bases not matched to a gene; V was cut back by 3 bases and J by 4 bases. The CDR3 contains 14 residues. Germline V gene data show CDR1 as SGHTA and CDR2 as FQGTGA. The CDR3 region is CASSFGQGADTQYF. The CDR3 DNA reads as TGTGCCAGCAGCTTTGGGCAGGGGGCAGATACGCAGTATTTT.

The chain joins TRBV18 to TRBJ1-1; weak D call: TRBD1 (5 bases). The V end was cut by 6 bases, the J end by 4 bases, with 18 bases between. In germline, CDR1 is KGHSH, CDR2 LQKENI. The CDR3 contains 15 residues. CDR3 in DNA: TGTGCCAGCTCCATTGTTCGGGACTTGGCCACTGAAGCTTTCTTT. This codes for CASSIVRDLATEAFF. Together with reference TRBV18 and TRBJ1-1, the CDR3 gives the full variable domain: NAGVMQNPRHLVRRRGQEARLRCSPMKGHSHVYWYRQLPEEGLKFMVYLQKENIIDESGMPKERFSAEFPKEGPSILRIQQVVRGDSAAYFCASSIVRDLATEAFFGQGTRLTVV.

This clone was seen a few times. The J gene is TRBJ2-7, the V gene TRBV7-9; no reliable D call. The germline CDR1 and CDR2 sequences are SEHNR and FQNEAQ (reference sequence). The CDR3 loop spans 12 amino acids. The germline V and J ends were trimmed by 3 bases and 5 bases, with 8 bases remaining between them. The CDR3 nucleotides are TGTGCCAGCAGCTTGATGGCGGACGAGCAGTACTTC. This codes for CASSLMADEQYF.